This T cell receptor (beta chain) was captured in a study of blood T cell repertoires in COVID-19. This table comes from immunoSEQ multiplex PCR, and its TCRdb copy is limited to in-frame clones, with some not included. The profile shows approximately 200,000 clones, 85% of them singletons. The V gene lost 0 bases and the J gene lost 4 bases, with 16 bases spanning the gap. CDR1 is SGHRS and CDR2 is YFSETQ in the germline V gene. This CDR3 spans 16 amino acids. The clonotype comes from a man between 40 and 49 years old with acute or convalescent COVID-19. What was sequenced was peripheral blood. This chain uses TRBV5-1 with TRBJ1-1; D may be TRBD1 (5 bases). CDR3 region: CASSLDTGFTITEAFF. The CDR3 DNA reads TGCGCCAGCAGCTTGGATACAGGCTTTACCATCACTGAAGCTTTCTTT.